The clone carrying this TCR beta chain was picked up many times. Its antigen is not identified. This entry comes from a study of T cell responses to AZD1222 COVID-19 vaccine. V was trimmed by 2 bases and J by 2 bases, leaving 6 bases between them. Per the germline V gene, CDR1 is SGHAT and CDR2 is FQNNGV. This CDR3 has 13 residues. Findings and caveats of the study: It should be noted that donors were predominantly white British and more often female, and clonal diversity was possibly underestimated. Across spike, vaccine-associated CD4 TCRs were found, dominant at 160-218 and 743-854. Baseline serostatus was positive in only six AZD1222 recipients.

The method was immunoSEQ multiplex PCR; TCRdb's version includes in-frame clones alone and lacks a portion of them. The data contain 57,000 or so clones, about 81% of them seen just once; the ten biggest clones take up 26%. This sequence originates from an adult who received the AZD1222 COVID-19 vaccine. The chain combines TRBV11-2 with TRBJ2-5; tentatively, D is TRBD2 (5 bases). This material consisted of peripheral blood, taken 28 days after the second AZD1222 dose. CDR3 coding DNA: TGTGCCAGCAGCTTATCGGGGCAAGAGACCCAGTACTTC. Encoded protein: CASSLSGQETQYF.